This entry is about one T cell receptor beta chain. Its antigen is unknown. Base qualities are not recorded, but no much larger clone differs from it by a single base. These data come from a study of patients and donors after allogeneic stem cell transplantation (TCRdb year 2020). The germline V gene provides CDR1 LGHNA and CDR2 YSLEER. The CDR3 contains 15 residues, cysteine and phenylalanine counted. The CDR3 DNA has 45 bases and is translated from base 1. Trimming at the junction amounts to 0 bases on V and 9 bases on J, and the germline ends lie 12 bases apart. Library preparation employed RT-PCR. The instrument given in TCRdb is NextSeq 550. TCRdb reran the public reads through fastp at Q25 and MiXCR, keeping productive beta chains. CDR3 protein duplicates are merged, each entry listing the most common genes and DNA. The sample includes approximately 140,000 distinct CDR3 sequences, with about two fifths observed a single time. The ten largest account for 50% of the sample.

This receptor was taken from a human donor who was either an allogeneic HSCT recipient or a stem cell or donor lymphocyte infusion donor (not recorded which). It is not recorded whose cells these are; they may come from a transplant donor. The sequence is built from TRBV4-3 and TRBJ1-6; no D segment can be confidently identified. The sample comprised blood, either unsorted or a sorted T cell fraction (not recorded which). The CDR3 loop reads CASSQDLSVGSPLHF. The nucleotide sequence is TGCGCCAGCAGCCAAGATCTCAGCGTAGGTTCACCCCTCCACTTT.